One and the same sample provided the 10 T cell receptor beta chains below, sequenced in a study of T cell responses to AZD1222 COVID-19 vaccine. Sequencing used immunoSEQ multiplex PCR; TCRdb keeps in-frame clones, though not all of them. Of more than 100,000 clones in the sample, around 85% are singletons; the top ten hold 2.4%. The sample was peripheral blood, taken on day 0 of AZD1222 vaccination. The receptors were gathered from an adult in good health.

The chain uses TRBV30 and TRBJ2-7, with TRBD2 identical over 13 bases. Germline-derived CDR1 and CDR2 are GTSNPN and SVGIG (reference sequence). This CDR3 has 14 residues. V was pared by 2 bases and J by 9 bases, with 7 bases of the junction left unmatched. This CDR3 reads CAWSSGLAGALQYF. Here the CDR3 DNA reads TGTGCCTGGAGTTCCGGACTAGCGGGAGCACTGCAGTACTTC.

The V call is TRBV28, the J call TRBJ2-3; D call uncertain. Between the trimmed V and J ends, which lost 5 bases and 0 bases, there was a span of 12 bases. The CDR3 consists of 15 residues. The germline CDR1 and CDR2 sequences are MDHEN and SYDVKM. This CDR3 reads CASSALVTSTDTQYF. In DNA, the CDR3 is TGTGCCAGCAGTGCCTTGGTAACTAGCACAGATACGCAGTATTTT. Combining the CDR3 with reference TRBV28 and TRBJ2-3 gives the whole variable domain DVKVTQSSRYLVKRTGEKVFLECVQDMDHENMFWYRQDPGLGLRLIYFSYDVKMKEKGDIPEGYSVSREKKERFSLILESASTNQTSMYLCASSALVTSTDTQYFGPGTRLTVL.

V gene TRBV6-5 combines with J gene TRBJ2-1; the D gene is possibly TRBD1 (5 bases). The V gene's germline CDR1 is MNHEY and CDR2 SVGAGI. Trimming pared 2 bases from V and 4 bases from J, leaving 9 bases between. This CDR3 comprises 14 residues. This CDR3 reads CASSYRQGYNEQFF. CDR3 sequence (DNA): TGTGCCAGCAGTTACCGCCAGGGTTACAATGAGCAGTTCTTC.

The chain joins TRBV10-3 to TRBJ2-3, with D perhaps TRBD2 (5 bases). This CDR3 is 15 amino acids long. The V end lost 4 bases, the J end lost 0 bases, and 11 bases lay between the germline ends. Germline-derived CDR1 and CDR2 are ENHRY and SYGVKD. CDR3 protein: CAISGRGFSTDTQYF. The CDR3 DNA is TGTGCCATCAGTGGTCGCGGGTTTAGCACAGATACGCAGTATTTT.

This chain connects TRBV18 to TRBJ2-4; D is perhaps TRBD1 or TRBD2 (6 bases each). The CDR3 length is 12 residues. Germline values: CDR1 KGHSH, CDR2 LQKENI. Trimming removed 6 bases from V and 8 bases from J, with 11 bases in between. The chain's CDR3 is CASSPGADIQYF. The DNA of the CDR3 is TGTGCCAGCTCCCCGGGGGCGGACATTCAGTACTTC.

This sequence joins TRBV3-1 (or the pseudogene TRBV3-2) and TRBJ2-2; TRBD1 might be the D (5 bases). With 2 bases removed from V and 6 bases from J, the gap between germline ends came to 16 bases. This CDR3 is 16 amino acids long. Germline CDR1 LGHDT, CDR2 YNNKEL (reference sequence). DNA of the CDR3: TGTGCCAGCAGCCAACCCCTGGGGCTTGGATCCGGGGAGCTGTTTTTT. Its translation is CASSQPLGLGSGELFF.

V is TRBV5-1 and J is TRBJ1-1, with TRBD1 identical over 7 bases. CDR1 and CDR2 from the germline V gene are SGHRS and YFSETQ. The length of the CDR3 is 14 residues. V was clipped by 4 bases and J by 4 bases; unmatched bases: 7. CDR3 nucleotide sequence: TGCGCCAGCAGCGTTGTCCAGGGGGTCACTGAAGCTTTCTTT. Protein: CASSVVQGVTEAFF.

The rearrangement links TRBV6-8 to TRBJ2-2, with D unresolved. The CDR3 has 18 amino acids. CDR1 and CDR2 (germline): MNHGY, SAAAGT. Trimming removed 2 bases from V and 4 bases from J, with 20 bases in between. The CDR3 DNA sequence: TGTGCCAGCAGTTACGTAGCCCCTTGGTCCCGGAGCACCGGGGAGCTGTTTTTT. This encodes CASSYVAPWSRSTGELFF.

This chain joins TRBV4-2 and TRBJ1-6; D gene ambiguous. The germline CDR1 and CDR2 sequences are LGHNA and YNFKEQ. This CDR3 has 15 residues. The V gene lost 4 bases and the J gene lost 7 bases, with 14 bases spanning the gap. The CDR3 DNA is TGTGCCAGCAGCCGGACCGGTCCGGGGAATTCACCCCTCCACTTT. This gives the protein CASSRTGPGNSPLHF.

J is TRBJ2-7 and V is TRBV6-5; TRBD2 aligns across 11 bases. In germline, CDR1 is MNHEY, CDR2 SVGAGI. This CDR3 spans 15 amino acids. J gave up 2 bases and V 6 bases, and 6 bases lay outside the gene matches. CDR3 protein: CASSAGTSGPYEQYF. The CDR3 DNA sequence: TGTGCCAGCAGCGCCGGGACTAGCGGCCCCTACGAGCAGTACTTC.